These 3 T cell receptor beta chains originate from one sample sequenced in a study of blood T cells in healthy people across ages. Through a sample-barcoded 5' primer and a J-beta primer mix, a second PCR was run for roughly 7 to 11 cycles. Each CDR3 protein is one row after TCRdb ran MiXCR on the 5' RACE reads. Found here are approximately 1,100,000 distinct CDR3 sequences, around 43% of them singletons; the top ten hold 18%. Sequenced sample: blood. These receptors were obtained from a woman aged 60-75 years in good health.

As regards this clonotype: Its ends do not fully match the called genes, so a read error is possible. The chain joins TRBV24-1 to TRBJ2-3, with a weak D call TRBD2 (5 bases). CDR3 length: 12 residues. Germline V gene sequence: CDR1 KGHDR, CDR2 SFDVKD. The CDR3: CVTSDSPGTQYF. CDR3 DNA sequence: TGTGTCACCAGTGATTCACCGGGAACGCAGTATTTT.

In this sample, this clonotype turned up once. Here the CDR3 DNA reads TGTGCCAGCAGCGCCGGGACCTCAAGCGAGCAGTACTTC. It specifies CASSAGTSSEQYF. The chain carries TRBV5-4 and TRBJ2-5; TRBD1 or TRBD2 may be the D gene (5 bases each). The J call may be faulty, since TRBJ2-7 better matches the DNA end. The germline CDR1 and CDR2 sequences are SGHNT and YYREEE (reference sequence). This CDR3 comprises 13 residues.

This chain uses TRBV15 with TRBJ2-7; D is possibly TRBD1 (5 bases). TRBJ2-5 explains the end of the DNA better; the J call may be wrong. This CDR3 has 14 residues. Germline V gene lookup returns CDR1 LNHNV and CDR2 YYDKDF (reference sequence). CDR3 DNA: TGTGCCACCAGCAGTTACAGGAGCCAAGAGACCCAGTACTTC. Translation gives CATSSYRSQETQYF.